A single sample is the source of the 8 T cell receptor beta chains below, sequenced in a study of T cells after yellow fever vaccination. TCRdb used MiXCR to reprocess the 5' RACE reads, holding one entry per CDR3 protein. The data contain around 530,000 distinct CDR3 sequences, about 15% of them singletons. The sequencing used PBMCs, collected 5 days after the first yellow fever vaccination. These receptor sequences come from a man aged 18 to 30 who received the YFV17D yellow fever vaccine.

The chain carries TRBV5-1 and TRBJ2-1, with D perhaps TRBD1 (6 bases). CDR1 is SGHRS and CDR2 is YFSETQ in the germline V gene. V was clipped by 1 base and J by 6 bases, with 11 bases between them. The CDR3 loop spans 14 amino acids. The CDR3 loop is CASSLRGGGNEQFF. The CDR3 nucleotides are TGCGCCAGCAGCTTGAGAGGGGGTGGCAATGAGCAGTTCTTC.

The chain recombines TRBV27 with TRBJ1-4; 7 bases line up with TRBD1. CDR1 is MNHEY, CDR2 SMNVEV, per germline (reference sequence). This CDR3 spans 15 amino acids. The J segment lost 8 bases and the V segment lost 3 bases, leaving 9 bases of the junction unmatched. CDR3 bases: TGTGCCAGCAGTTTCCGTTCGACAGGGAGGGAAAAACTGTTTTTT. Translation gives CASSFRSTGREKLFF.

This clonotype showed up just a few times. The V call is TRBV15, the J call TRBJ1-2; 8 positions agree with TRBD1. The germline V gene encodes CDR1 LNHNV and CDR2 YYDKDF (reference sequence). This CDR3 comprises 15 residues. The junction had 5 bases not matched to a gene; V was cut back by 5 bases and J by 0 bases. CDR3: CATSSGQGANYGYTF. CDR3 DNA: TGTGCCACCAGCTCCGGACAGGGTGCTAACTATGGCTACACCTTC.

The chain carries TRBV4-1 and TRBJ2-1, with a weak D call TRBD2 (6 bases). V gave up 6 bases and J gave up 5 bases, with 17 bases separating them. This CDR3 is 15 amino acids long. From germline, CDR1 is MGHRA and CDR2 YSYEKL. Written as DNA, the CDR3 is TGCGCCAGCAGAGGGGTAGCGGTCTATAACAATGAGCAGTTCTTC. It codes for CASRGVAVYNNEQFF.

This clonotype was recorded at least ten times. The J gene is TRBJ2-5, the V gene TRBV7-2; 8 nucleotides align to TRBD2. With 1 base clipped from V and 7 bases from J, the junction kept 11 bases outside the gene matches. Germline CDR1 reads SGHTA; CDR2 reads FQGNSA. This CDR3 region has 16 residues. DNA of the CDR3: TGTGCCAGCAGCTTAGTTGCGAGGGGCGCGGGGGGGACCCAGTACTTC. Amino acid sequence: CASSLVARGAGGTQYF.

This clonotype was seen only a few times. CDR3 sequence reads: CASSQRTGGGNQPQHF. CDR3 nucleotides: TGCGCCAGCAGCCAAAGGACAGGGGGAGGCAATCAGCCCCAGCATTTT. The chain links TRBV4-1 to TRBJ1-5, with 10 bases identical to TRBD1. CDR3 length: 16 residues. V was clipped by 2 bases and J by 2 bases; unmatched bases: 3. Germline V lookup: CDR1 MGHRA, CDR2 YSYEKL.

Only a few counts were recorded for this clonotype. The V and J genes are TRBV5-8 and TRBJ2-7, with a tentative D call TRBD1 (5 bases). Per the germline V gene, CDR1 is SGHTS and CDR2 is YDEGEE. The V end lost 6 bases, the J end lost 3 bases, and 10 bases lay between the germline ends. The CDR3 totals 12 residues. CDR3 loop: CASNGQGYEQYF. As DNA, the CDR3 is TGTGCCAGCAACGGTCAGGGCTACGAGCAGTACTTC.

The rearrangement joins TRBV27 to TRBJ1-5, with D maybe TRBD1 (5 bases). Trimming took 0 bases from V and 2 from J, leaving 8 bases between them. CDR1 is MNHEY and CDR2 is SMNVEV in the germline V gene (reference sequence). The CDR3 has 15 residues. The chain's CDR3 is CASSLSWGGNQPQHF. CDR3 coding DNA: TGTGCCAGCAGTTTATCTTGGGGCGGCAATCAGCCCCAGCATTTT.